The rows below give T cell receptor beta chains drawn from one sample of a study of blood T cell repertoires in COVID-19. Only in-frame clones appear in the TCRdb table, and some are missing; sequencing was by immunoSEQ multiplex PCR. The sample includes 100,000 to 150,000 clones, roughly three quarters of them seen just once. Sequencing was carried out using peripheral blood. These receptors all come from a woman in her sixties or seventies with acute or convalescent COVID-19. CDR3s include the opening cysteine and the closing phenylalanine or tryptophan. A D gene is named only where the DNA matches it firmly. The size entry is marked missing in some rows and otherwise reads once, few, many or a size class.

d_gene: TRBD1; abundance: -; j_gene: TRBJ1-6; v_gene: TRBV5-1; CDR3nt: TGCGCCAGCAGCCTATGGGACAGGGCTAACTCCGCGGACTCACCCCTCCACTTT; CDR3aa: CASSLWDRANSADSPLHF
d_gene: TRBD1; abundance: -; j_gene: TRBJ1-1; v_gene: TRBV4-1; CDR3nt: TGCGCCAGCAGCCAAGCCCGACAGGGGCTCGCTGAAGCTTTCTTT; CDR3aa: CASSQARQGLAEAFF
d_gene: TRBD1; abundance: few; j_gene: TRBJ2-1; v_gene: TRBV5-1; CDR3nt: TGCGCCAGCAGCTTGGGGGGACAGGTGTACGATGAGCAGTTCTTC; CDR3aa: CASSLGGQVYDEQFF
d_gene: TRBD1; abundance: few; j_gene: TRBJ1-1; v_gene: TRBV12-3/TRBV12-4; CDR3nt: TGTGCCAGCAGTCGCTCAGGGGGTCCTGAAGCTTTCTTT; CDR3aa: CASSRSGGPEAFF
d_gene: TRBD1; abundance: -; j_gene: TRBJ1-6; v_gene: TRBV7-2; CDR3nt: TGTGCCAGCAGCCCGACAGGGGGACGTAATTCACCCCTCCACTTT; CDR3aa: CASSPTGGRNSPLHF
d_gene: TRBD1; abundance: -; j_gene: TRBJ2-7; v_gene: TRBV12-3/TRBV12-4; CDR3nt: TGTGCCAGCAGTTGGGGACAGTTCTACGAGCAGTACTTC; CDR3aa: CASSWGQFYEQYF
d_gene: TRBD1; abundance: -; j_gene: TRBJ1-5; v_gene: TRBV19; CDR3nt: TGTGCCAGTAGTAGGGTTCCGGGACAGGGGCCTCAGCCCCAGCATTTT; CDR3aa: CASSRVPGQGPQPQHF
d_gene: -; abundance: -; j_gene: TRBJ1-2; v_gene: TRBV20-1; CDR3nt: TGCAGCGCCGGGAGGGGGGATGGCTACACCTTC; CDR3aa: CSAGRGDGYTF
d_gene: -; abundance: few; j_gene: TRBJ1-1; v_gene: TRBV12-3/TRBV12-4; CDR3nt: TGTGCCAGCAGTTCGTATGACAGGTCTGAAGCTTTCTTT; CDR3aa: CASSSYDRSEAFF
d_gene: TRBD2; abundance: once; j_gene: TRBJ2-7; v_gene: TRBV5-1; CDR3nt: TGCGCCAGCAGCTTAAACGGGGGGGCCCGGGAGCAGTACTTC; CDR3aa: CASSLNGGAREQYF
d_gene: -; abundance: -; j_gene: TRBJ2-1; v_gene: TRBV1; CDR3nt: TGCACCAGCAGCCCTTGCGGGGCGGGGCGGCCCTGCGCGGACAATGAGCAGTTCTTC; CDR3aa: CTSSPCGAGRPCADNEQFF
d_gene: -; abundance: -; j_gene: TRBJ1-6; v_gene: TRBV30; CDR3nt: TGTGCCTGGAGTGTTGCAGGAAAGAATTCACCCCTCCACTTT; CDR3aa: CAWSVAGKNSPLHF
d_gene: TRBD1; abundance: -; j_gene: TRBJ1-5; v_gene: TRBV28; CDR3nt: TGTGCCAGCAGTTTAGGACAGGGGTATCGTCAGCCCCAGCATTTT; CDR3aa: CASSLGQGYRQPQHF
d_gene: -; abundance: -; j_gene: TRBJ2-2; v_gene: TRBV11-2; CDR3nt: TGTGCCAGCAGCTTACGGGGGAGGAACACCGGGGAGCTGTTTTTT; CDR3aa: CASSLRGRNTGELFF
d_gene: -; abundance: -; j_gene: TRBJ1-1; v_gene: TRBV12-3/TRBV12-4; CDR3nt: TGTGCCAGCAGAAGGATGAGGGACACTGAAGCTTTCTTT; CDR3aa: CASRRMRDTEAFF
d_gene: -; abundance: few; j_gene: TRBJ2-7; v_gene: TRBV5-6; CDR3nt: TGTGCCAGCAGCTTGTCGAACAGGGACTACGAGCAGTACTTC; CDR3aa: CASSLSNRDYEQYF
d_gene: -; abundance: -; j_gene: TRBJ1-3; v_gene: TRBV15; CDR3nt: TGTGCCACCAGCAGGCCGGATGGCACGGTGGGCGGAAACACCATATATTTT; CDR3aa: CATSRPDGTVGGNTIYF
d_gene: -; abundance: -; j_gene: TRBJ2-1; v_gene: TRBV29-1; CDR3nt: TGCAGCGCCGAAAGGGGCCATGAGCAGTTCTTC; CDR3aa: CSAERGHEQFF
d_gene: -; abundance: -; j_gene: TRBJ1-1; v_gene: TRBV18; CDR3nt: TGTGCCAGCTCACCAGGGTTGGGGGGAGGCATGAACACTGAAGCTTTCTTT; CDR3aa: CASSPGLGGGMNTEAFF
d_gene: TRBD2; abundance: -; j_gene: TRBJ2-7; v_gene: TRBV14; CDR3nt: TGTGCCAGCAGCCAAGAGTGGCGGGAGGTCAACGAGCAGTACTTC; CDR3aa: CASSQEWREVNEQYF
d_gene: TRBD1; abundance: once; j_gene: TRBJ2-5; v_gene: TRBV29-1; CDR3nt: TGCAGCGTAGGGACAGGGGTAATTGGGGAGACCCAGTACTTC; CDR3aa: CSVGTGVIGETQYF
d_gene: -; abundance: few; j_gene: TRBJ2-2; v_gene: TRBV19; CDR3nt: TGTGCCAGTAGCAGAACCGGGACTCCGAACACCGGGGAGCTGTTTTTT; CDR3aa: CASSRTGTPNTGELFF